This T cell receptor beta chain derives from a study of preoperative IRX-2 immunotherapy in early breast cancer. The CDR3 runs 15 residues. V was cut by 4 bases and J by 2 bases, with 13 bases left in between. Germline CDR1 reads SGHRS; CDR2 reads YFSETQ. Documented treatment: preoperative locoregional IRX-2 cytokine immunotherapy. Patients received preoperative, locoregional IRX-2 cytokine immunotherapy in a phase Ib study. TCRdb's copy holds only in-frame clones and misses some; the assay was immunoSEQ multiplex PCR. The sample contains around 34,000 clones, over 90% of which appear only once. The V and J genes are TRBV5-1 and TRBJ2-1; D is unclear. This material was acquired from a patient treated with IRX-2 immunotherapy. This receptor was taken from a human donor with breast cancer. In nucleotides, the CDR3 is TGCGCCAGCAGCGTGGGCTTTGGCACCTACAATGAGCAGTTCTTC. Translation: CASSVGFGTYNEQFF.